The subject of this entry is one T cell receptor (beta chain). This sequence may be a read error, since a much larger clone differs from it by one base. These data belong to a study of blood T cell repertoires in COVID-19. Looking at the study overall: Researchers got acute and convalescent COVID-19 samples from the United States, Italy and Spain. Sources were T cells, B-cell-depleted T cells, or PBMCs; the material itself was cDNA or gDNA.

The CDR3 length is 14 residues. From germline, CDR1 is SGDLS and CDR2 YYNGEE. The J segment lost 1 base and the V segment lost 3 bases, leaving 0 bases of the junction unmatched. The protocol was immunoSEQ multiplex PCR, while the TCRdb copy is restricted to in-frame clones and leaves out a portion. The sample consists of some 150,000 clones, around 84% of them appearing once. The chain recombines TRBV9 with TRBJ2-2; 7 nucleotides align to TRBD2. The origin of this receptor is a man in his sixties with active or convalescent COVID-19. Material: peripheral blood. The CDR3 protein is CASSASGNTGELFF. In DNA form, the CDR3 reads TGTGCCAGCAGCGCTAGCGGGAACACCGGGGAGCTGTTTTTT. The full variable domain, rest sourced from reference TRBV9 and TRBJ2-2, is DSGVTQTPKHLITATGQRVTLRCSPRSGDLSVYWYQQSLDQGLQFLIQYYNGEERAKGNILERFSAQQFPDLHSELNLSSLELGDSALYFCASSASGNTGELFFGEGSRLTVL.